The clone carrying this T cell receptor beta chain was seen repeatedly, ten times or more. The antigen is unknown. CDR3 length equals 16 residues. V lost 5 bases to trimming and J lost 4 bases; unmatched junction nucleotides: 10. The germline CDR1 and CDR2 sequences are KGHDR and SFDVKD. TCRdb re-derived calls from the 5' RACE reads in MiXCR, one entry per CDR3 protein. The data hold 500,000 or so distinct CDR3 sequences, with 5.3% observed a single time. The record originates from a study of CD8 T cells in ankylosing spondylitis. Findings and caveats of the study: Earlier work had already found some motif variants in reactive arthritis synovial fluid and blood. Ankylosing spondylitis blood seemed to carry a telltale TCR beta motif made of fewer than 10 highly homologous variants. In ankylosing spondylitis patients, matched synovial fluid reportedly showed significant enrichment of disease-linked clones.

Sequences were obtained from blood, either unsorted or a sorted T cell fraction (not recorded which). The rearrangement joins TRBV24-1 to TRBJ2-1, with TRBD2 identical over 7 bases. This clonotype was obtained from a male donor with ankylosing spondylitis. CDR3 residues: CATSAMRERGYNEQFF. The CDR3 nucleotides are TGTGCCACCAGTGCAATGAGGGAGCGGGGATACAATGAGCAGTTCTTC.